The following is a T cell receptor (beta chain) sequence with its context. This sample is drawn from a study of T cell responses to AZD1222 COVID-19 vaccine. Profiled with immunoSEQ multiplex PCR; TCRdb holds only in-frame clones, not every one. The profile shows 180,000 or so clones, just under 95% of them singletons. The CDR3 length is 17 residues. The chain combines TRBV21-1 with TRBJ1-3; the table's D call, TRBD1, was not checked against the DNA. TRBV21-1 is marked as a pseudogene. Material: peripheral blood, obtained 28 days after the second dose of the MenACWY control vaccine. The receptor comes from an adult who received the MenACWY meningococcal vaccine as a control. CDR3 region: CASSKGKAGGSGNTIYF. The CDR3 coding sequence is TGTGCCAGCAGCAAAGGGAAGGCAGGGGGCTCTGGAAACACCATATATTTT.